The 21 T cell receptor beta chains in this list originate from one sample, sequenced in a study of CD8 T cells in ankylosing spondylitis. Study results and caveats: The study identified a TCR beta motif of eight highly homologous variants that appeared characteristic of ankylosing spondylitis blood.

Their antigens remain unidentified. A single record per CDR3 protein comes from TCRdb applying MiXCR to the 5' RACE reads. This table holds 700,000 to 850,000 distinct CDR3 sequences, 10% to 15% found once. Sequencing was done on a sample of blood, either unsorted or a sorted T cell fraction (not recorded which). These receptors were taken from a male donor with ankylosing spondylitis.

CDR3 sequence reads: CASSQDRAGAGNGYTF. CDR3 bases: TGTGCCAGCAGCCAAGATCGGGCTGGGGCAGGGAATGGCTACACCTTC. V and J are TRBV4-2 and TRBJ1-2, with D possibly being TRBD1 (5 bases). Trimming removed 0 bases from V and 6 bases from J, with 17 bases in between. The germline CDR1 and CDR2 sequences are LGHNA and YNFKEQ. There are 16 residues in the CDR3.

In this sample, this clonotype turned up once. The V call is TRBV11-2, the J call TRBJ2-2; D is unresolved. Germline values: CDR1 SGHAT, CDR2 FQNNGV. V was pared by 8 bases and J by 0 bases, with 13 bases between. The CDR3 runs 15 residues. The CDR3 coding sequence is TGTGCCAGCGGAATTGGGATCTCGAACACCGGGGAGCTGTTTTTT. Amino acids: CASGIGISNTGELFF.

This clonotype showed up just a few times. V is TRBV18 and J is TRBJ2-5; D may be TRBD2 (6 bases). Per germline, CDR1 KGHSH and CDR2 LQKENI. Trimming took off 5 bases at V and 0 bases at J, with 13 bases between the two ends. The CDR3 is made up of 15 amino acids. The CDR3 region is CASSSNRDYQETQYF. DNA of the CDR3: TGTGCCAGCTCAAGCAACCGGGACTACCAAGAGACCCAGTACTTC.

The V gene is TRBV4-3, the J gene TRBJ2-1, with 15 bases matching TRBD2. The CDR3 is 15 amino acids. J was trimmed by 13 bases and V by 4 bases; bases with no gene match: 8. The V gene's germline CDR1 is LGHNA and CDR2 YSLEER. The chain's CDR3 is CASSPGTSGRNPQFF. CDR3 DNA sequence: TGCGCCAGCAGCCCGGGGACTAGCGGGAGGAATCCTCAGTTCTTC.

This chain links TRBV7-9 with TRBJ1-2; no reliable D call. This CDR3 comprises 14 residues. V shed 5 bases and J shed 2 bases, with 12 bases lying between them. Germline CDR1 is SEHNR and CDR2 is FQNEAQ (reference sequence). CDR3 in DNA: TGTGCCAGCAGCCTAGGGAACGCCAACTATGGCTACACCTTC. It is translated as CASSLGNANYGYTF.

The V gene is TRBV19, the J gene TRBJ2-1, with TRBD2 as a possible D gene (5 bases). Germline loops: CDR1 LNHDA, CDR2 SQIVND (reference sequence). Trimming removed 6 bases at V and 8 bases at J, with 14 bases between. CDR3 length: 13 amino acids. The CDR3 DNA follows: TGTGCCAGTAGGCGCCAAGCGGTCGATGAGCAGTTCTTC. Its translation: CASRRQAVDEQFF.

This clonotype was detected many times. The chain has TRBV20-1 and TRBJ2-1, with D tentatively TRBD2 (5 bases). V shed 7 bases and J shed 4 bases, with 5 bases lying between them. The CDR3 extends over 10 amino acids. Germline CDR1 DFQATT, CDR2 SNEGSKA (reference sequence). The CDR3 region is CSGLYNEQFF. CDR3 coding DNA: TGCAGTGGACTATACAATGAGCAGTTCTTC.

This clonotype was seen a few times. This chain links TRBV5-1 with TRBJ2-2, with 8 bases aligning to TRBD2. The J segment lost 3 bases and the V segment lost 5 bases, leaving 6 bases of the junction unmatched. CDR1 and CDR2 (germline): SGHRS, YFSETQ. The CDR3 length is 15 residues. The CDR3 DNA reads as TGCGCCAGCAGACCTACTAGCGGTGACACCGGGGAGCTGTTTTTT. Amino acid sequence: CASRPTSGDTGELFF.

This clonotype was recorded a few times. The V gene is TRBV12-3 or TRBV12-4, the J gene TRBJ2-1; no definite D call. Between the trimmed V and J ends, which lost 1 base and 0 bases, there was a span of 7 bases. CDR3 length: 15 amino acids. This chain's CDR3 is CASSLGMGSYNEQFF. The DNA of the CDR3 is TGTGCCAGCAGTTTAGGAATGGGCTCCTACAATGAGCAGTTCTTC.

The chain has TRBV29-1 and TRBJ2-3; TRBD2 is a possible D gene (6 bases). The V end lost 3 bases, the J end lost 0 bases, and 10 bases lay between the germline ends. Germline V gene data show CDR1 as SQVTM and CDR2 as ANQGSEA. This CDR3 region has 14 residues. The CDR3 DNA reads TGCAGCGTTGAGGGTAGCGGTAGCACAGATACGCAGTATTTT. Protein: CSVEGSGSTDTQYF.

This chain uses TRBV20-1 with TRBJ2-5; D remains ambiguous. The CDR3 length is 12 residues. Germline CDR1 DFQATT, CDR2 SNEGSKA (reference sequence). V lost 5 bases, J lost 2 bases, and 9 bases lay in between. The CDR3 DNA reads as TGCAGTGCTGGGCGCGCTCAAGAGACCCAGTACTTC. Its translation: CSAGRAQETQYF.

This clonotype was seen more than once but under ten times. The V gene is TRBV12-3 or TRBV12-4, the J gene TRBJ1-2; D is unclear. Trimming removed 5 bases from V and 4 bases from J, with 11 bases in between. The CDR3 covers 13 residues. CDR3 coding DNA: TGTGCCAGCAGTCCCCCCGGGGTCTATGGCTACACCTTC. It translates to CASSPPGVYGYTF.

This clonotype was seen a handful of times. The chain is built from TRBV20-1 and TRBJ1-1; D might be TRBD1 (5 bases). The germline V and J ends were trimmed by 6 bases and 4 bases, with 15 bases remaining between them. Germline CDR1 reads DFQATT; CDR2 reads SNEGSKA (reference sequence). This CDR3 region has 13 residues. CDR3: CSATGGGTTEAFF. CDR3 sequence (DNA): TGCAGTGCCACTGGGGGGGGAACCACTGAAGCTTTCTTT.

This clonotype was found many times. DNA for the CDR3: TGTGCCTCACGACCTGTGTCAGGTTCCTACGAGCAGTACTTC. This codes for CASRPVSGSYEQYF. The genes are TRBV10-3 and TRBJ2-7; D unclear. V shed 11 bases and J shed 1 base, with 18 bases lying between them. The germline V gene has CDR1 ENHRY and CDR2 SYGVKD. This CDR3 region has 14 residues.

The chain couples TRBV15 to TRBJ1-1; 9 bases are shared with TRBD1. The ends lost 0 bases at V and 4 bases at J; junction bases unmatched: 12. Looked up from germline, CDR1 is LNHNV and CDR2 is YYDKDF (reference sequence). The length of the CDR3 is 18 residues. This CDR3 is CATSRDGRTGDFGTEAFF. The CDR3 nucleotides read TGTGCCACCAGCAGAGATGGAAGGACAGGGGATTTTGGCACTGAAGCTTTCTTT.

This clonotype was observed a handful of times. This chain links TRBV21-1 with TRBJ2-5; TRBD2, the table's D call, was not compared with the DNA. TRBV21-1 is a known pseudogene. CDR3 length: 20 amino acids. For the CDR3, the DNA is TGTGCCACCGATTCACCTGAGGGCTCTATCCTTCCGGCCGGCGGGGAGACCCAGTACTTC. As protein: CATDSPEGSILPAGGETQYF.

This clonotype was seen repeatedly, ten times or more. This chain links TRBV6-1 with TRBJ2-7; 9 bases align to TRBD2. This CDR3 is built from 17 residues. Germline CDR1 reads MNHNS; CDR2 reads SASEGT. V dropped 6 bases and J dropped 0; count of bases not matched to a gene: 12. For the CDR3, the DNA is TGTGCCAGCAGCCGCAGACAGGGACTAGCTTTCTCCTACGAGCAGTACTTC. Translated, it gives CASSRRQGLAFSYEQYF.

Ten or more counts support this clonotype. The chain links TRBV20-1 to TRBJ1-4, with D possibly being TRBD1 (5 bases). The V and J ends lost 0 bases and 4 bases respectively, with 21 bases between them. Germline CDR1 and CDR2: DFQATT and SNEGSKA (reference sequence). The CDR3 is 18 residues long. In DNA form, the CDR3 reads TGCAGTGCTAGAGACCCGCTTTCGGGGTGGGGCGGTAATGAAAAACTGTTTTTT. Its protein is CSARDPLSGWGGNEKLFF.

This clonotype came up many times. V usage is TRBV5-1 and J usage is TRBJ2-2; no definite D call. Deletions cut 6 bases from V and 2 bases from J, with 14 bases between. Germline V gene sequence: CDR1 SGHRS, CDR2 YFSETQ. This CDR3 has 15 residues. CDR3 protein: CASTTKGANTGELFF. The CDR3, as DNA: TGCGCCAGCACCACAAAGGGCGCCAACACCGGGGAGCTGTTTTTT.

This clonotype appeared many times. The V call is TRBV10-3, the J call TRBJ2-7; D may correspond to TRBD1 or TRBD2 (5 bases each). Germline V gene data show CDR1 as ENHRY and CDR2 as SYGVKD. V lost 0 bases and J lost 2, with 11 bases in between. CDR3 length equals 15 residues. The CDR3 protein is CAISESWGTTYEQYF. CDR3 bases: TGTGCCATCAGTGAGTCGTGGGGGACCACCTACGAGCAGTACTTC.

In this sample, this clonotype turned up a few times. V and J are TRBV6-2 or TRBV6-3 and TRBJ2-5; perhaps D is TRBD1 or TRBD2 (6 bases each). From germline, CDR1 is MNHEY and CDR2 SVGEGT. The CDR3 loop spans 18 amino acids. V was trimmed by 3 bases and J by 1 base, leaving 21 bases between them. The CDR3 nucleotides are TGTGCCAGCAGTTATCTCCCCGGTCGGGGGACAACCCAAGAGACCCAGTACTTC. It specifies CASSYLPGRGTTQETQYF.